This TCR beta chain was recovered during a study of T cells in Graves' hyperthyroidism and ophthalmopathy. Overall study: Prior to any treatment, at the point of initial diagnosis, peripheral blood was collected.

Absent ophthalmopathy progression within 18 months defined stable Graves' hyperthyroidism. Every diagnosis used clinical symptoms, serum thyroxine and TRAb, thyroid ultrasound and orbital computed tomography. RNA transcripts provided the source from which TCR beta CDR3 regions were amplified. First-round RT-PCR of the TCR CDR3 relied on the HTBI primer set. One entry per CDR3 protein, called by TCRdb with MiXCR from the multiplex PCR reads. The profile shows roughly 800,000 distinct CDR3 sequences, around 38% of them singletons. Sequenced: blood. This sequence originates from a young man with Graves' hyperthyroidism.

CDR3 in amino acids: CASSLVTASNQPQHF. CDR3 coding DNA: TGTGCCAGCAGTTTAGTGACAGCCTCCAATCAGCCCCAGCATTTT. This rearrangement joins TRBV28 to TRBJ1-5; D might be TRBD1 (5 bases). With 2 bases removed from V and 3 bases from J, the gap between germline ends came to 11 bases. The CDR3 consists of 15 residues. Germline V gives CDR1 MDHEN, CDR2 SYDVKM.